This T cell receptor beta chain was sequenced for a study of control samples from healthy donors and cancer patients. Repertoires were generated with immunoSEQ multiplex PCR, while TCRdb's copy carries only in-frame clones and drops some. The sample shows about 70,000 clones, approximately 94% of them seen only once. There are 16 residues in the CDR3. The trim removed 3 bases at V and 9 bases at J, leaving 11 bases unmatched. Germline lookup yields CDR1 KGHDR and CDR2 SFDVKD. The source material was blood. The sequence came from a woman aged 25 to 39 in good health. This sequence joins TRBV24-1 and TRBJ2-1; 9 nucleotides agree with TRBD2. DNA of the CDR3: TGTGCCACCAGTGATCCTCCCGGCGGGGGGGCTATTGAGCAGTTCTTC. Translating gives CATSDPPGGGAIEQFF.